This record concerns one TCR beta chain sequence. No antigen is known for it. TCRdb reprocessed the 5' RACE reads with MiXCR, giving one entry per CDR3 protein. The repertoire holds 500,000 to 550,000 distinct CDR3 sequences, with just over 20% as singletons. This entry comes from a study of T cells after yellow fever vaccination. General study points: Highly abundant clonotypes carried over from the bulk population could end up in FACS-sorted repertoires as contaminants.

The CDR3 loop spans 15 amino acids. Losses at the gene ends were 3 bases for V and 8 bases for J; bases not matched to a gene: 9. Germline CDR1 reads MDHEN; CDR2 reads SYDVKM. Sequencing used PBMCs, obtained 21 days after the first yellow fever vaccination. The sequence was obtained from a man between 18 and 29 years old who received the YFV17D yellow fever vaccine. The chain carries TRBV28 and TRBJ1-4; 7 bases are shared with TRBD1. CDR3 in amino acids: CASSFLGRGGEKLFF. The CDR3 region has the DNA TGTGCCAGCAGTTTCCTTGGCAGGGGGGGCGAAAAACTGTTTTTT. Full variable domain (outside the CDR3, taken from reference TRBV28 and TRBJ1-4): DVKVTQSSRYLVKRTGEKVFLECVQDMDHENMFWYRQDPGLGLRLIYFSYDVKMKEKGDIPEGYSVSREKKERFSLILESASTNQTSMYLCASSFLGRGGEKLFFGSGTQLSVL.